A selection of T cell receptor beta chains follows, all from one sample in a study of blood T cell repertoires in COVID-19. Repertoires were generated with immunoSEQ multiplex PCR, while TCRdb's copy carries only in-frame clones and drops some. The table lists roughly 260,000 clones, about 93% of them singletons. Specimen: PBMCs or T cells enriched from blood (not recorded which). These receptor sequences come from a woman aged 18-29 years who had recovered from COVID-19. CDR3s include the opening cysteine and the closing phenylalanine or tryptophan. The order of the fields is clone size, V gene, D gene, J gene, CDR3 DNA, CDR3 protein. D genes are given only for firm matches. A row's size may be missing; if present it is once, few, many or a size class.

NA	TRBV3-1/TRBV3-2	NA	TRBJ1-3	TGTGCCAGCAGCCAAGGCTTGGGCGGAGGGAGTGGAAACACCATATATTTT	CASSQGLGGGSGNTIYF
NA	TRBV19	TRBD1	TRBJ1-2	TGTGCCAGTAGTACCCGACAGGGACCTTATGGCTACACCTTC	CASSTRQGPYGYTF
once	TRBV6-5	NA	TRBJ2-5	TGTGCCAGCCTTCGATGGGGGGGCCTACAAGAGACCCAGTACTTC	CASLRWGGLQETQYF
few	TRBV5-8	TRBD1	TRBJ2-1	TGTGCCAGCAGTGGGACAGGTTTTGAGCAGTTCTTC	CASSGTGFEQFF
NA	TRBV7-6	TRBD1	TRBJ1-4	TGTGCCAGCAGCTTCTACACCGGGACAGCCGAAAAACTGTTTTTT	CASSFYTGTAEKLFF
NA	TRBV7-9	TRBD1	TRBJ2-7	TGTGCCAGCAGCGGCGGACAGGACAGGGCAGGGTACTCCTACGAGCAGTACTTC	CASSGGQDRAGYSYEQYF
NA	TRBV10-3	NA	TRBJ1-2	TGTGCCATCAGTGAGTCGGAGGGAAATGGCTACACCTTC	CAISESEGNGYTF
NA	TRBV5-6	TRBD1	TRBJ1-1	TGTGCCAGCAGCTTGGGAAGGACAGGGGGCCCCGAAGCTTTCTTT	CASSLGRTGGPEAFF
NA	TRBV11-1	NA	TRBJ2-5	TGTGCCAGCAGCTTAGGTTATCTAGCGGAGACCCAGTACTTC	CASSLGYLAETQYF
NA	TRBV28	NA	TRBJ1-5	TGTGCCAGCAGTTTGGGCGGGAGCAATCAGCCCCAGCATTTT	CASSLGGSNQPQHF
NA	TRBV7-2	NA	TRBJ2-7	TGTGCCAGCAGCTTAATCTCCGGGGGACCGAGCTCCTACGAGCAGTACTTC	CASSLISGGPSSYEQYF
once	TRBV11-1	TRBD1	TRBJ2-3	TGTGCCAGCAGCTTTTCGGGACAGGGGACAGATACGCAGTATTTT	CASSFSGQGTDTQYF
NA	TRBV19	TRBD1	TRBJ1-4	TGTGCCAGTAGGGGGACAGTGGACGAAAAACTGTTTTTT	CASRGTVDEKLFF
NA	TRBV5-4	TRBD1	TRBJ2-2	TGTGCCAGCAGCCCACCGGGACAGGGATCCAACACCGGGGAGCTGTTTTTT	CASSPPGQGSNTGELFF
NA	TRBV27	NA	TRBJ2-7	TGTGCCAGCAGAGGAAATACCGGGACTTCCGTTTACGAGCAGTACTTC	CASRGNTGTSVYEQYF
NA	TRBV6-5	TRBD1	TRBJ1-6	TGTGCCAGCAGCCGGGACAGGGAAAATTCACCCCTCCACTTT	CASSRDRENSPLHF
NA	TRBV2	NA	TRBJ2-5	TGTGCCAGCATAGAGACTCAGACGGAGACCCAGTACTTC	CASIETQTETQYF
NA	TRBV3-1/TRBV3-2	TRBD2	TRBJ2-3	TGTGCCAGCAGCACAGTGCCAGGGAGCGGGGGGCACACCACAGATACGCAGTATTTT	CASSTVPGSGGHTTDTQYF
few	TRBV27	TRBD2	TRBJ2-1	TGTGCCAGCAGAGTATGGGCGGGGGGCTCCTACAATGAGCAGTTCTTC	CASRVWAGGSYNEQFF
NA	TRBV21-1	NA	TRBJ2-3	TGTGCCAACAAGACTAGCGGGGGAGCAACTAGCACAGATACGCAGTATTTT	CANKTSGGATSTDTQYF
NA	TRBV4-1	TRBD2	TRBJ2-1	TGCGCCAGCAGCCAAGGACTAGCGGGGGGGCCGGGTGAGCAGTTCTTC	CASSQGLAGGPGEQFF
many	TRBV5-1	NA	TRBJ1-1	TGCGCCAGCAGCCCGCGGAGACACAGGGTTGAAGCTTTCTTT	CASSPRRHRVEAFF
NA	TRBV11-3	NA	TRBJ2-1	TGTGCCAGCAGCTTACGCGGGGCCTCCTACAATGAGCAGTTCTTC	CASSLRGASYNEQFF
few	TRBV9	NA	TRBJ1-2	TGTGCCAGCGGGGGGGCGCAAGGCTACACCTTC	CASGGAQGYTF
few	TRBV28	TRBD1	TRBJ2-7	TGTGCCAGCAGAGGACAGGGGGTGGGCGAGCAGTACTTC	CASRGQGVGEQYF